Described below is a single T cell receptor (beta chain) sequence and its context. Its antigen is not known. 13 Jbeta primers and 60 Vbeta primers were used for the PCR. Only in-frame clones appear in the TCRdb table, and some are missing; sequencing was by immunoSEQ multiplex PCR. This sample carries roughly 150,000 clones, roughly 80% of them seen once, and the ten largest clones take approximately 2.4%. The germline V gene has CDR1 KGHSH and CDR2 LQKENI. Losses at the gene ends were 3 bases for V and 0 bases for J; bases not matched to a gene: 3. The CDR3 has 15 residues. The data are from a study of cytomegalovirus exposure and HLA in healthy donors. Study conclusions and caveats: As a later analysis showed, several of the most significant clusters appeared to be linked to common viral pathogens.

This clonotype was obtained from a male donor in good health and CMV-seronegative. V and J are TRBV18 and TRBJ2-3; TRBD1 agrees at 7 bases. Specimen: PBMCs. CDR3 sequence reads: CASSPTGPSTDTQYF. The CDR3 bases are TGTGCCAGCTCACCGACAGGGCCTAGCACAGATACGCAGTATTTT. Complete variable domain (other parts from reference TRBV18 and TRBJ2-3): NAGVMQNPRHLVRRRGQEARLRCSPMKGHSHVYWYRQLPEEGLKFMVYLQKENIIDESGMPKERFSAEFPKEGPSILRIQQVVRGDSAAYFCASSPTGPSTDTQYFGPGTRLTVL.